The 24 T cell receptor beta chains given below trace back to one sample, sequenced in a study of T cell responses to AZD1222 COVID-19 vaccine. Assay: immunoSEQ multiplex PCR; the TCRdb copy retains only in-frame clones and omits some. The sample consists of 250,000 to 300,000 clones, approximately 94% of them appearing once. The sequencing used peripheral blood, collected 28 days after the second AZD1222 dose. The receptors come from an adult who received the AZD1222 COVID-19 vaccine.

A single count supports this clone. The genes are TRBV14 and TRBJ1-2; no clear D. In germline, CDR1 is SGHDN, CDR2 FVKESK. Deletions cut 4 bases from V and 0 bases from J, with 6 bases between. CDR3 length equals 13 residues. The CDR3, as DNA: TGTGCCAGCAGCCCGGTAACTAACTATGGCTACACCTTC. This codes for CASSPVTNYGYTF.

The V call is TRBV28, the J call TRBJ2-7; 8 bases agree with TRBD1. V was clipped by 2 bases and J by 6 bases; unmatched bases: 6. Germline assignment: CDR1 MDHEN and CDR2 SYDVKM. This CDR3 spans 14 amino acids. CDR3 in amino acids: CASSLLQGVGEQYF. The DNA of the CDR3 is TGTGCCAGCAGTTTACTACAGGGGGTGGGCGAGCAGTACTTC.

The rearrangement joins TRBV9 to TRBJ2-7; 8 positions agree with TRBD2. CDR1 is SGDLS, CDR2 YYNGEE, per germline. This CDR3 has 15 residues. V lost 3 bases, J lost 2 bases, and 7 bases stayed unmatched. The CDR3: CASSAMAGGPYEQYF. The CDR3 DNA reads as TGTGCCAGCAGCGCTATGGCGGGAGGACCCTACGAGCAGTACTTC.

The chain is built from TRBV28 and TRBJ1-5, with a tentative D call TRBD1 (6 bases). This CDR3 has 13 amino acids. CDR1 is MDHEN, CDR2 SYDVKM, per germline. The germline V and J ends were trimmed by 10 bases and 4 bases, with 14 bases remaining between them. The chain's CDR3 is CATLQGGNQPQHF. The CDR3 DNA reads TGTGCCACACTACAGGGAGGAAATCAGCCCCAGCATTTT.

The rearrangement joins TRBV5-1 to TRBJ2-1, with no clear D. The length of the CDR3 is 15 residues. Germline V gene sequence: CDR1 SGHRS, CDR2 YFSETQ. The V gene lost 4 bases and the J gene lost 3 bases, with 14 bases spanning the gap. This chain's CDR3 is CASSPRGGDYNEQFF. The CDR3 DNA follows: TGCGCCAGCAGCCCCAGAGGTGGCGACTACAATGAGCAGTTCTTC.

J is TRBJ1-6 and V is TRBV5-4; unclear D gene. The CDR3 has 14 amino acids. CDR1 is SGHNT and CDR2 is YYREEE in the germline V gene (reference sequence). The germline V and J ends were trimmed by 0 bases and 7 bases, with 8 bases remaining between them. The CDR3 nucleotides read TGTGCCAGCAGCTTGGACCGTTTGAATTCACCCCTCCACTTT. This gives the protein CASSLDRLNSPLHF.

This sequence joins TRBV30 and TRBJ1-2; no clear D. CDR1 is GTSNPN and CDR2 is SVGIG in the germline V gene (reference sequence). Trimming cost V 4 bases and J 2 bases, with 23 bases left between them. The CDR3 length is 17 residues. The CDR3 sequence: CAWNSLGQHRWNYGYTF. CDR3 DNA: TGTGCCTGGAATTCCTTGGGCCAGCACAGATGGAACTATGGCTACACCTTC.

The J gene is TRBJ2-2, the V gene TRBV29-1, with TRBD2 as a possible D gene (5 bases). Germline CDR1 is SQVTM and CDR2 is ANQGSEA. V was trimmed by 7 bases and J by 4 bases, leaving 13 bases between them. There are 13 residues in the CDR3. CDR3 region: CSAPLRGTGELFF. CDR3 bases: TGCAGCGCCCCTCTTCGGGGCACCGGGGAGCTGTTTTTT.

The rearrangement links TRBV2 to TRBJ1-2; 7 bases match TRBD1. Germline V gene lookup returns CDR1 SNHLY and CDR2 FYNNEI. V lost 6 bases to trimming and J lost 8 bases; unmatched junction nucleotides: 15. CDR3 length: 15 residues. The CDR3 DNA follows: TGTGCCAGCAGCTGGGAGGGACAGAGGCTGGGGGGCTACACCTTC. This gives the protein CASSWEGQRLGGYTF.

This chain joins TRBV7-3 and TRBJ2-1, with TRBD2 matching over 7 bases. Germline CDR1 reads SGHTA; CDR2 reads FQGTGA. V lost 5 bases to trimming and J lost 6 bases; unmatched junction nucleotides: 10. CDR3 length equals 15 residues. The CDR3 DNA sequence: TGTGCCAGCAGCCGCGGGAGAACGGCAACCAATGAGCAGTTCTTC. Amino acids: CASSRGRTATNEQFF. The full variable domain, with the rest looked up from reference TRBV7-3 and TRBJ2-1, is GAGVSQTPSNKVTEKGKYVELRCDPISGHTALYWYRQSLGQGPEFLIYFQGTGAADDSGLPNDRFFAVRPEGSVSTLKIQRTERGDSAVYLCASSRGRTATNEQFFGPGTRLTVL.

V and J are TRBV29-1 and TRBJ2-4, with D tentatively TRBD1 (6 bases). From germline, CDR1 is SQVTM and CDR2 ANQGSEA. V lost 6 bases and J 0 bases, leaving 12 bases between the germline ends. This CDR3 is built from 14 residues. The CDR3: CSVVQGLAKNIQYF. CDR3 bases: TGCAGCGTGGTACAGGGTCTAGCCAAAAACATTCAGTACTTC.

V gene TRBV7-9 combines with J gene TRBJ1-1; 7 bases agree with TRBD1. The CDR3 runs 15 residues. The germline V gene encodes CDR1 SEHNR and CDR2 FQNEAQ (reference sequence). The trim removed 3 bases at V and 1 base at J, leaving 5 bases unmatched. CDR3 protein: CASSFWGQQNTEAFF. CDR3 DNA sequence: TGTGCCAGCAGCTTTTGGGGACAGCAGAACACTGAAGCTTTCTTT.

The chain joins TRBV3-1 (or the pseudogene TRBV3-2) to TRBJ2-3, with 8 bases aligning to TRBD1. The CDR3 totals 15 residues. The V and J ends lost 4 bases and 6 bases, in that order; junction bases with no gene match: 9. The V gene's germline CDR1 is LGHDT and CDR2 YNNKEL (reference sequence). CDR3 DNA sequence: TGTGCCAGCAGCCCACAGGGGGTGGTTTGGGATACGCAGTATTTT. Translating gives CASSPQGVVWDTQYF.

In DNA, the CDR3 is TGCGCCAGCAGCCAAGATCGAGCCTCAGGGGGAGATGAAAAACTGTTTTTT. It encodes CASSQDRASGGDEKLFF. The chain carries TRBV4-3 and TRBJ1-4; 7 bases fit TRBD1. CDR1 is LGHNA, CDR2 YSLEER, per germline. Trimming cost V 0 bases and J 6 bases; bases outside gene matches: 10. The CDR3 has 17 amino acids.

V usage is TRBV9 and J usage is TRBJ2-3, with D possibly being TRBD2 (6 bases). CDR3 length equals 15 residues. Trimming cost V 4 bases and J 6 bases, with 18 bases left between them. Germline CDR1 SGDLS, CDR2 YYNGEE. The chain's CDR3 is CASSQAGTRGDTQYF. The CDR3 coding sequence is TGTGCCAGCAGCCAGGCGGGGACTCGGGGGGATACGCAGTATTTT. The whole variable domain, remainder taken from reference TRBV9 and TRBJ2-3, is DSGVTQTPKHLITATGQRVTLRCSPRSGDLSVYWYQQSLDQGLQFLIQYYNGEERAKGNILERFSAQQFPDLHSELNLSSLELGDSALYFCASSQAGTRGDTQYFGPGTRLTVL.

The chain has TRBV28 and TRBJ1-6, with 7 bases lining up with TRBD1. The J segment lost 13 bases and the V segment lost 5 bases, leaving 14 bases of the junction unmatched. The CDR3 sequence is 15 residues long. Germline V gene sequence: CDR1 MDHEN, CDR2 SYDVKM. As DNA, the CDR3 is TGTGCCAGCAGTCCCCCTCAGGGGGTTAACTTTCCCCTCCACTTT. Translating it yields CASSPPQGVNFPLHF.

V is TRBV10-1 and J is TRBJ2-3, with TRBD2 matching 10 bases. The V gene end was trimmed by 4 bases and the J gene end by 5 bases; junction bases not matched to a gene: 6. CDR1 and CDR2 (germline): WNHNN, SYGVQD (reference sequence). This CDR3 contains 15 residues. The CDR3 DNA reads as TGCGCCAGCAGTGGAACTAGCGGGGTGGGAGATACGCAGTATTTT. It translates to CASSGTSGVGDTQYF.

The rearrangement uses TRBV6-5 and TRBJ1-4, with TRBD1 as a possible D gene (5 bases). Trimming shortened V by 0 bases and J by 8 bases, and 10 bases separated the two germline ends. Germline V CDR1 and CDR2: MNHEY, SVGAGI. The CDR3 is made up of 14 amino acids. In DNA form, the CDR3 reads TGTGCCAGCAGTTACTCTAGGGGTAGAGAAAAACTGTTTTTT. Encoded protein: CASSYSRGREKLFF.

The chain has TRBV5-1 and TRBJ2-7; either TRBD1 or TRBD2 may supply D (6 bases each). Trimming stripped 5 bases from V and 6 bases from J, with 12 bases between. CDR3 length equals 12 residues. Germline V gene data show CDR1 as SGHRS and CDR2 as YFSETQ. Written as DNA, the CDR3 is TGCGCCAGCAGGGGGGGCCGAGCCGAGCAGTACTTC. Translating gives CASRGGRAEQYF.

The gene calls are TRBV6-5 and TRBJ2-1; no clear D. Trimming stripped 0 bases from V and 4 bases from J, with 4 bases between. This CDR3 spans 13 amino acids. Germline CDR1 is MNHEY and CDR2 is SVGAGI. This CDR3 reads CASSYSIYNEQFF. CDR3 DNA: TGTGCCAGCAGTTACTCGATATACAATGAGCAGTTCTTC.

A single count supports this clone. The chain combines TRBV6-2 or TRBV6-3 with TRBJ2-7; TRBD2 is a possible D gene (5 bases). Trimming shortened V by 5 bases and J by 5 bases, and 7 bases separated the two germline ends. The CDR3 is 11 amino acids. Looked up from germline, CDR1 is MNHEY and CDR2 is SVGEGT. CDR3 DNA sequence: TGTGCCAGCAGTCACGGGGACGAGCAGTACTTC. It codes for CASSHGDEQYF.

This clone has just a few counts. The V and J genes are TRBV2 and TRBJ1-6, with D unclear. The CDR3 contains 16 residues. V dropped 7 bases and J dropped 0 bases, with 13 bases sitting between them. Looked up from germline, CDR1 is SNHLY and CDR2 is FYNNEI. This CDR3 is CASTREGSSYNSPLHF. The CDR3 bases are TGTGCCAGCACCAGAGAAGGTTCCTCCTATAATTCACCCCTCCACTTT.

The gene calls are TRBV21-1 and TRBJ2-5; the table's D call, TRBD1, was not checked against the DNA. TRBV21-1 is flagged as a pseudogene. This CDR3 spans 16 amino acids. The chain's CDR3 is CASSLRDRGEQETQYF. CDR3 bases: TGTGCCAGCAGCTTGCGGGACAGGGGAGAACAGGAGACCCAGTACTTC.

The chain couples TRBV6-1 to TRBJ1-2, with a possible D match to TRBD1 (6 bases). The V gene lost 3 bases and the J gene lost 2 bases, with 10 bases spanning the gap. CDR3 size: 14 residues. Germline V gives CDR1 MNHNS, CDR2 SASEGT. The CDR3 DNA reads TGTGCCAGCAGTGAGTCCAGGGGAAACTATGGCTACACCTTC. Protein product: CASSESRGNYGYTF.